The rows below give T cell receptor beta chains drawn from one sample of a study of STAT5B mutations in CD4+ large granular lymphocyte leukemia. Sequenced by immunoSEQ multiplex PCR; TCRdb stores in-frame clones only, minus some. This sample carries tens of thousands of clones, about 70% of them seen once, and the ten largest clones take roughly 2%. The sequenced sample was CD4+ T cells from blood buffy coats. These receptors all stem from a human donor in good health. CDR3s include the opening cysteine and the closing phenylalanine or tryptophan. A D gene is named only where the DNA matches it firmly. Some rows mark clone size as missing; the rest say once, few, many or name a class of expanded clone.

j_gene,d_gene,len,v_gene,abundance,CDR3nt,CDR3aa
TRBJ2-2,.,15,TRBV2,once,TGTGCCAGCAGTTATGCGGGGGCCAACACCGGGGAGCTGTTTTTT,CASSYAGANTGELFF
TRBJ2-3,TRBD2,17,TRBV19,few,TGTGCCAGTAGATCCCTTCCCGGTAGCGGGGCCTCAGATACGCAGTATTTT,CASRSLPGSGASDTQYF
TRBJ2-5,.,15,TRBV7-6,.,TGTGCCAGCAGCCCTTCAACTCGGACGGGGAAGACCCAGTACTTC,CASSPSTRTGKTQYF
TRBJ2-3,TRBD2,15,TRBV7-2,.,TGTGCCAGCAGCCAGGCGGGAGGTGGGACAGATACGCAGTATTTT,CASSQAGGGTDTQYF
TRBJ1-2,.,14,TRBV4-3,.,TGCGCCAGCAGCCAAGATATGGGTCTGAGAAGCTACACCTTC,CASSQDMGLRSYTF
TRBJ1-4,.,15,TRBV2,.,TGTGCCAGCAAGAGGGATAGGGGAACTAATGAAAAACTGTTTTTT,CASKRDRGTNEKLFF
TRBJ1-1,TRBD1,15,TRBV5-1,.,TGCGCCAGCAGCACGGACAGGGGAGCGGGCACTGAAGCTTTCTTT,CASSTDRGAGTEAFF
TRBJ1-5,.,15,TRBV19,.,TGTGCCAGTACGCCCCCAGCCTCATTCCATCAGCCCCAGCATTTT,CASTPPASFHQPQHF
TRBJ2-5,TRBD2,15,TRBV4-1,.,TGCGCCAGCAGCCGTGGACTAGCGGTAGGGGAGACCCAGTACTTC,CASSRGLAVGETQYF
TRBJ1-2,.,13,TRBV5-4,.,TGTGCCAGCAGCGGGGTATGGAGGGAAGGCTACACCTTC,CASSGVWREGYTF
TRBJ1-6,.,14,TRBV19,.,TGTGCCAGTACCCCGGGGCAGCATAATTCACCCCTCCACTTT,CASTPGQHNSPLHF